This T cell receptor beta chain was captured in a study of cytomegalovirus exposure and HLA in healthy donors. Study-wide points: The authors listed over 150 TCR beta chains as cytomegalovirus-associated. Some public TCRs appeared in many individuals, while most sequences were rare.

Of note for this clone: Its cognate antigen is unknown.

Repertoires were generated with immunoSEQ multiplex PCR, while TCRdb's copy carries only in-frame clones and drops some. The table lists about 88,000 clones, almost 85% of them singletons. Trimming took 3 bases from V and 5 from J; bases not matched to a gene: 13. The CDR3 covers 17 residues. CDR1 is SEHNR and CDR2 is FQNEAQ in the germline V gene (reference sequence). Sequences were obtained from PBMCs. This TCR was sampled from a woman between 18 and 29 years old in good health and CMV-seropositive. The chain joins TRBV7-9 to TRBJ1-1; 9 bases are a match to TRBD1. CDR3 DNA: TGTGCCAGCAGCTTCCTACGAAGACAGGGGGTAGGGACTGAAGCTTTCTTT. Its protein product is CASSFLRRQGVGTEAFF. Full variable domain (missing parts from reference TRBV7-9 and TRBJ1-1): DTGVSQNPRHKITKRGQNVTFRCDPISEHNRLYWYRQTLGQGPEFLTYFQNEAQLEKSRLLSDRFSAERPKGSFSTLEIQRTEQGDSAMYLCASSFLRRQGVGTEAFFGQGTRLTVV.